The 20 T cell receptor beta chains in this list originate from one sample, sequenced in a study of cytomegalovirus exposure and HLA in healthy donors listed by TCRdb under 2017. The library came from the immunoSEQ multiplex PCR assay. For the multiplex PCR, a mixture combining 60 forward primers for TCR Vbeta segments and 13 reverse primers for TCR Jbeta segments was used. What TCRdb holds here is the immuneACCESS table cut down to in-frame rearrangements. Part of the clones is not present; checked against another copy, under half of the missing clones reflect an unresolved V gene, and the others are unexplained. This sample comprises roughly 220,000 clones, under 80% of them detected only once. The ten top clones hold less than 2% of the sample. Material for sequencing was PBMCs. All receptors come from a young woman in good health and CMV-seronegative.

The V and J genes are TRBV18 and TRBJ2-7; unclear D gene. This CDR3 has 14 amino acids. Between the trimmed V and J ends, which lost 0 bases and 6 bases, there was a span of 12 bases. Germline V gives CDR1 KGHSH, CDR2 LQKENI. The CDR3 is CASSPPLGVSEQYF. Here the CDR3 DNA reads TGTGCCAGCTCACCACCTTTAGGAGTTTCCGAGCAGTACTTC.

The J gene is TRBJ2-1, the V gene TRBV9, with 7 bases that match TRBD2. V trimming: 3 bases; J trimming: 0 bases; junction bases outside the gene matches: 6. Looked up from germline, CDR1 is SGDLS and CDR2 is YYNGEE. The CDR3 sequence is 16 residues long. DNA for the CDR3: TGTGCCAGCAGCGCCCTTCCTAGCGGCTCCTACAATGAGCAGTTCTTC. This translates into CASSALPSGSYNEQFF.

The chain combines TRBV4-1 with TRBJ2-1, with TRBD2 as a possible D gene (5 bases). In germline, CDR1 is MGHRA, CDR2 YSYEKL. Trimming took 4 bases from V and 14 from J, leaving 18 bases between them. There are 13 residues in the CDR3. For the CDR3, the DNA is TGCGCCAGCAGCCCCTTTACCGGGAAGGTGGAGTTCTTC. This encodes CASSPFTGKVEFF.

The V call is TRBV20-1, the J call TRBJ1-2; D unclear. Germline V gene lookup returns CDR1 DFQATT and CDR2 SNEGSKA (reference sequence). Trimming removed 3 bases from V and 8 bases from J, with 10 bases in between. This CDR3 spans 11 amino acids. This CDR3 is CSARASTGYTF. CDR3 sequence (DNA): TGCAGTGCTAGGGCCAGTACCGGCTACACCTTC.

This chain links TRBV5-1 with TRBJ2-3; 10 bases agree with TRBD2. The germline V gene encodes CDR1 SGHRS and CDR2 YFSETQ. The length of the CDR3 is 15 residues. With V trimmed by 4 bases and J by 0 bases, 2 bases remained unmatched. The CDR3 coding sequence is TGCGCCAGCAGCGAGACTAGCGGGAGCACAGATACGCAGTATTTT. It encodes CASSETSGSTDTQYF.

The CDR3: CASSLGGEAFF. The CDR3 DNA reads TGTGCCAGCAGCTTGGGAGGTGAAGCTTTCTTT. J is TRBJ1-1 and V is TRBV5-4; D uncertain. CDR1 and CDR2 (germline): SGHNT, YYREEE (reference sequence). Trimming cost V 0 bases and J 7 bases, with 4 bases left between them. This CDR3 region has 11 residues.

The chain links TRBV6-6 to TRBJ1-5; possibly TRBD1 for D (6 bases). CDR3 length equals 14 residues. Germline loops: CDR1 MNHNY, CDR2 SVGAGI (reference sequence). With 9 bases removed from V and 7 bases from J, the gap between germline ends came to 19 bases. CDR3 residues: CASWGGREEQPQHF. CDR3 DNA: TGTGCCAGTTGGGGGGGCAGGGAAGAACAGCCCCAGCATTTT.

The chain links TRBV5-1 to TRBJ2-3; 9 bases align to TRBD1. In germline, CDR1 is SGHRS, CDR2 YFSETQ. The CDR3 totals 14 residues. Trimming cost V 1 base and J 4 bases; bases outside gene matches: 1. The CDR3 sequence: CASSLTGGADTQYF. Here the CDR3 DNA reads TGCGCCAGCAGCTTGACAGGGGGCGCAGATACGCAGTATTTT.

The CDR3 protein is CASSRHAGGNNEQFF. As DNA, the CDR3 is TGTGCCAGCAGCAGACACGCGGGAGGGAACAATGAGCAGTTCTTC. J is TRBJ2-1 and V is TRBV25-1; TRBD2 agrees at 9 bases. The CDR3 length is 15 residues. Unmatched junction bases numbered 8, after V lost 6 bases and J lost 5 bases. The V gene's germline CDR1 is MGHDK and CDR2 SYGVNS.

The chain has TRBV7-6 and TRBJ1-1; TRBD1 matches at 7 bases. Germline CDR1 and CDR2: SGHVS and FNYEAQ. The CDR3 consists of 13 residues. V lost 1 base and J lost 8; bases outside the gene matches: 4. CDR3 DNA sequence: TGTGCCAGCAGCTTAGTGGAGGGGGCGGAAGCTTTCTTT. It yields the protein CASSLVEGAEAFF.

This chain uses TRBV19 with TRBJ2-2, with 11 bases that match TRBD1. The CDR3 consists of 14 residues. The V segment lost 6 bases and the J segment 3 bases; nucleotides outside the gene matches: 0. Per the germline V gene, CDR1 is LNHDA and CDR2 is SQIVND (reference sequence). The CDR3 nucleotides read TGTGCCAGTAGGGACAGGGGGCACACCGGGGAGCTGTTTTTT. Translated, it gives CASRDRGHTGELFF.

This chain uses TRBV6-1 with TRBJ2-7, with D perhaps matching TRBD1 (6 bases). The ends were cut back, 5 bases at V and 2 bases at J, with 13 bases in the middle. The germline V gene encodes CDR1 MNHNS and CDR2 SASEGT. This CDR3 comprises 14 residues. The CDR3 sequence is CASSPRTGTYEQYF. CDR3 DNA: TGTGCCAGCAGTCCGCGCACAGGGACCTACGAGCAGTACTTC.

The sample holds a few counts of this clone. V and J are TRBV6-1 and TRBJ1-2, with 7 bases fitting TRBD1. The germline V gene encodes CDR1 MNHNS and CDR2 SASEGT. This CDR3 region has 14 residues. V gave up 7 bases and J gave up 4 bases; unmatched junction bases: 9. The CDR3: CASTPGDSTYGYTF. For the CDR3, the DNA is TGTGCCAGCACCCCGGGGGACAGTACCTATGGCTACACCTTC.

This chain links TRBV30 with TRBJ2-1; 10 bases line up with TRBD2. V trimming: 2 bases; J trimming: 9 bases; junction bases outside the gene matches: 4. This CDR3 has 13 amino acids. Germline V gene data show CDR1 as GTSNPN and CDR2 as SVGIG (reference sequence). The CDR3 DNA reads TGTGCCTGGAGTCCTAGCGGGAGTCGTGAGCAGTTCTTC. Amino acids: CAWSPSGSREQFF.

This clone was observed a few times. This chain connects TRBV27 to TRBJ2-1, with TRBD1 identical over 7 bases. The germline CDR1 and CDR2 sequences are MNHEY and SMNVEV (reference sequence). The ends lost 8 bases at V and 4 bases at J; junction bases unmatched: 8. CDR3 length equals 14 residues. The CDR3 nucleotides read TGTGCCAGCCGTTCGGGACAGACATACAATGAGCAGTTCTTC. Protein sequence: CASRSGQTYNEQFF.

In DNA form, the CDR3 reads TGTGCCAGCAGTGATTGGGGACTAGCGGGAGGGGCCGGGGAGCTGTTTTTT. Protein product: CASSDWGLAGGAGELFF. This rearrangement joins TRBV2 to TRBJ2-2; TRBD2 aligns across 16 bases. Germline-derived CDR1 and CDR2 are SNHLY and FYNNEI. The CDR3 totals 17 residues. V shed 3 bases, J shed 6 bases, and the junction held 4 bases outside the gene matches.

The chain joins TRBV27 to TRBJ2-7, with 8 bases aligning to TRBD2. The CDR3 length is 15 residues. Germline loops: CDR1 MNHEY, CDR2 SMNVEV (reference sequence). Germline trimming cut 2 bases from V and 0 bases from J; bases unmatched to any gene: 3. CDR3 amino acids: CASSLISGVSYEQYF. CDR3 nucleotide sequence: TGTGCCAGCAGTTTAATTAGCGGGGTCTCCTACGAGCAGTACTTC.

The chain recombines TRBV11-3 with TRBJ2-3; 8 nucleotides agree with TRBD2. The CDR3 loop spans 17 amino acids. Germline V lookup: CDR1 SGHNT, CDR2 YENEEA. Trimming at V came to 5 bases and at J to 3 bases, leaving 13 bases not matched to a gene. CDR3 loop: CASSHRGGLEPTDTQYF. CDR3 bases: TGTGCCAGCAGCCACCGGGGGGGCCTGGAACCGACAGATACGCAGTATTTT.

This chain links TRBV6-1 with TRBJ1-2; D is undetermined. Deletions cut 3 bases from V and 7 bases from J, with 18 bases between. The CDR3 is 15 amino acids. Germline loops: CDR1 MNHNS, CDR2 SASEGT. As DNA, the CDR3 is TGTGCCAGCAGTGACCTCCTGAGCCTAGAGGGTGGCTACACCTTC. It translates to CASSDLLSLEGGYTF.

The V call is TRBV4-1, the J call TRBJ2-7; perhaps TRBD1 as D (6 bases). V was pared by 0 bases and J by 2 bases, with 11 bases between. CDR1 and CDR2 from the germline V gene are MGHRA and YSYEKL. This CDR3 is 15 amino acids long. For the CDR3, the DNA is TGCGCCAGCAGCCAAGATATGACAGGAGCCTACGAGCAGTACTTC. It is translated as CASSQDMTGAYEQYF.